This TCR beta chain was recovered during a study of cytomegalovirus exposure and HLA in healthy donors (TCRdb year 2017). The study in broad terms: An earlier analysis of fewer than 750 of the donors reported 250 to 350 Gb of sequence data and around 110 million unique TCR beta sequences obtained from about 200 million T cells. An early release covering over 500 HLA-typed donors comprised roughly 300 gigabases of sequencing data and tens of millions of unique TCR sequences. On average, around 240,000 unique TCR beta nucleotide sequences were sequenced per donor among a few hundred genotyped donors of the cohort, with 15% to 20% of those sequences being non-productive. In a later analysis, previously published TCR beta repertoires from several hundred donors were re-analyzed and high-resolution HLA genotyping was added so that TCR occurrence patterns could be studied. All discovery cohort repertoires had been generated on a single sequencing platform. Four or five DR-DQ haplotypes were handled as single units for association and clustering, since linkage in the cohort was strong. The genetic ancestry cluster associated with self-reported Caucasian donors included about 81% of the 398 genotyped donors. An earlier analysis of 587 of the donors used high-throughput TCR beta sequencing to judge whether each TCR beta V gene segment behaved as functional or pseudogenic. A later genetic analysis used genome-wide SNP genotypes for about three fifths of the 666 donors, treating that subset as a discovery cohort. In addition to the first cohort of approximately 650 subjects, a separate validation cohort of about 120 different subjects was used. The number of donors typed differed by locus, with about 629-630 for A, B, C, DRB1 and DQB1, around 500 for DQA1, 600 to 610 for DPA1, and some 440 for DPB1. Alongside the repertoire data, information on donor age, sex, ethnicity and CMV serostatus was compiled. The study combined high-throughput TCR immunosequencing, statistical association of individual TCRs with disease status, and machine learning to predict cytomegalovirus infection status. The study was designed to test whether signatures of past pathogen exposure could be identified by cataloging public T cell receptors. Rather than using new phenotypic data, the later analysis identified candidate immune exposures from TCR beta sequences and from how often those sequences occurred across donors. The study profiled the T cell repertoires of under 700 subjects by immunosequencing and related them to cytomegalovirus serostatus. HLA typing included class I and class II loci at four-digit resolution.

For this clone: The antigen this receptor binds is unknown. Base qualities are not recorded, but no much larger clone differs from it by a single base.

The germline V gene sets CDR1 to SGHRS and CDR2 to YFSETQ. The CDR3 has 15 amino acids, counting the end cysteine and phenylalanine. Of all the DNA, just the CDR3 is kept, 45 bases in frame from base 1. Clipping removes 3 bases from V and 1 base from J, with 5 as the unmatched junction base count. Study-wide conclusions, independent of this receptor: The classifier was reported to diagnose cytomegalovirus status with high specificity and sensitivity in both the original cohort and the validation cohort. Assigning TCR associations to individual alleles was difficult when HLA alleles, especially DR and DQ, strongly co-occurred. A later genetic analysis associated a missense DCLRE1C variant with V-gene and J-gene trimming of TCR beta chains, and an independent cohort replicated the association. The study listed 150 to 200 TCR beta chains as associated with cytomegalovirus. According to the authors, the approach could potentially be generalized to other disease states and immunological phenotypes. The only immune exposure information available for the cohort was CMV serostatus. Specific HLA alleles were associated with 18,000 or so TCR beta sequences at a false discovery rate of 0.05 in a later analysis. According to a later analysis, parvovirus B19, influenza, CMV and Epstein-Barr virus appeared linked to several top co-occurrence clusters. In an earlier analysis of approximately 590 of the donors, most TCR beta V segments were observed in productive rearrangements about 87% or about 30% of the time, broadly matching IMGT annotations. Roughly uniform sequencing depth across donors was assumed in presence/absence analyses, although this assumption may not hold. About 17 rarely observed V segments, including chromosome 9 orphons, were excluded from the earlier analysis of about 600 of the donors because counts were too low. A cluster of highly shared sequence variants was judged likely to be a technical artifact of the sequencing pipeline. In vitro tests confirmed that three of the cytomegalovirus-associated TCR beta chains recognize cytomegalovirus antigens. In a later analysis, most CMV-associated TCR beta chains were found to appear HLA-restricted, with HLA associations seemingly driven largely by CMV exposure. A later genetic analysis reported fewer N-insertions in productive TCRs among donors in an Asian-associated ancestry cluster than the roughly 700-donor mean. According to a later analysis, TCR association rates differed among HLA loci, with DRB1 alleles showing the most associated TCRs and HLA-C alleles showing the fewest. The cohort was sequenced for TCR beta chains only, and without alpha or paired-chain data the features that could be detected were limited. Across donors, most TCR sequences were observed very rarely, whereas some public TCRs were present in many individuals. Because some donors lacked HLA typing at each locus, the association tests relied only on the typed subset. A further reported finding was that TCR beta sequences accurately predicted the HLA-A and HLA-B alleles for most subjects in the first cohort. Some IMGT-functional V segments, including TRBV6-2 and TRBV6-3, could not be told apart with the 87-base-pair reads, so those segments were excluded. Compared with equally common non-associated chains, HLA-associated TCR beta chains in a later analysis were more clonally expanded and had lower generation probabilities. Linkage disequilibrium might explain the correlated functional status among segregating V segments, but an unknown experimental factor could not be ruled out.

Receptors were amplified or captured by the immunoSEQ multiplex PCR assay. For the multiplex PCR, a mixture combining 60 forward primers for TCR Vbeta segments and 13 reverse primers for TCR Jbeta segments was used. The CDR3 region of rearranged TCR beta genes was amplified from genomic DNA by a multiplex PCR assay. The amplified TCR beta libraries were sequenced on the Illumina HiSeq System as 87-base-pair reads. In the paper's pipeline: Across the 666 repertoires, a later analysis counted 60 million to 90 million unique TCR beta chains, around 11 million of which were shared by at least two donors. Raw reads were error-corrected and collapsed into unique sequences with a nearest-neighbor algorithm that merged closely related sequences to remove PCR and sequencing errors. CDR3 sequences were aligned to IMGT reference sequences to assign V, D and J gene segments. For a sequence to be retained, a match of at least six nucleotides was required to both a V gene segment and a J gene segment. A rearrangement was called productive if the CDR3 had no stop codons and remained in frame with V and J, and every other rearrangement was called non-productive. Following IMGT convention, CDR3 was defined as the stretch from the second conserved V-encoded cysteine to the conserved J-encoded phenylalanine. Sequences without an unambiguous match to a single V gene segment were excluded from the earlier analysis of a few hundred of the donors. In an earlier analysis of 450 to 700 of the donors, V segments were called functional above 56.7% productive rearrangements and were called segregating when the between-donor standard deviation exceeded 5%. A statistical classification framework was built to diagnose cytomegalovirus status from the catalog of TCR beta chain sequences. V and J gene assignment, in a later analysis, came from comparing TCR nucleotide sequences with IMGT/GENE-DB human TR gene sequences. Using the TCRdist pipeline, a later analysis assigned CDR3 sequences along with most-parsimonious VDJ recombination scenarios. In a later analysis, each TCR beta chain was defined by its CDR3 amino acid sequence together with its V-gene family, and reads without a unique V-gene family were excluded. In a later analysis, 500 to 700 highly shared, low-generation-probability nucleotide sequences were removed to address suspected cross-contamination and a sequencing artifact. In a later analysis, a clonal expansion index was calculated for each public chain from normalized within-repertoire ranks of inferred template counts. Generation probabilities in a later analysis came from a VDJ recombination model fitted to out-of-frame rearrangements, and those results were checked against IGoR. Hypergeometric tests were used in a later analysis to score TCR-TCR, TCR-HLA and TCR-CMV co-occurrence, with a repertoire-size bias correction applied to the TCR pairs. In a later analysis, false discovery rates were estimated by permuting HLA or CMV assignments 20 times. A later analysis grouped co-occurring TCRs with DBSCAN, adding TCRdist sequence similarity when clustering within HLA-allele-positive subsets. Co-occurrence clustering excluded repertoires with fewer than 30,000 or more than 120,000 public chains, plus five with anomalous nucleotide sharing. TCRdb limited this immuneACCESS table to in-frame rearrangements with V and J called. A share of clones is missing; checked studies link under half to unresolved V genes, and the rest is unexplained. That table furnishes V, J and clone size, whereas the DNA furnished D and trimming. The table for this sample lists fewer than 140,000 clones; more than 60% of them were counted only once. The ten largest clones capture 2% to 2.5% of the sample.

In total, more than 500 healthy bone marrow donors made up the cohort. All cohort members were sampled while nominally healthy, although unrecorded immune exposures were likely present. The donor tested CMV seronegative, placing the donor among the 350 to 400 seronegative members of the cohort. Every donor gave a peripheral blood sample, and the peripheral blood mononuclear cells from that sample were used for TCR beta sequencing. Genomic DNA extraction from the blood cell samples was performed with the Qiagen DNeasy Blood Extraction Kit. The chain joins TRBV5-1 to TRBJ1-1; 8 bases in the middle match TRBD1. Material: PBMCs. The clonotype was recovered from a middle-aged man in good health and CMV-seronegative. The sequenced DNA is TGCGCCAGCAGCTATTCAGGGGGCGCGAACACTGAAGCTTTCTTT. It translates as CASSYSGGANTEAFF.